This TCR beta chain was recovered during a study of OX40 agonist ivuxolimab in advanced cancers. For the study at large: An anti-OX40 (CD134) antibody with agonistic activity, ivuxolimab, was administered to patients.

On this clone: Antigen: not known.

The germline V and J ends were trimmed by 7 bases and 6 bases, with 20 bases remaining between them. The germline V gene has CDR1 LNHDA and CDR2 SQIVND (reference sequence). The CDR3 spans 15 residues. Study-wide results and limits: In a subset of nonresponders, normalized T-cell clonal expansion was also low.

TCRdb's table, derived via immunoSEQ multiplex PCR, lists solely in-frame clones and lacks some. Of approximately 63,000 clones in the sample, 85% to 90% are singletons; the top ten hold 5.5% to 8%. The source material was CD4+ or CD8+ T cells sorted from blood, sampled in a trial of the OX40 agonist ivuxolimab. The genes are TRBV19 and TRBJ2-3; D not certain. The sequence was collected from an adult with an advanced solid tumor such as melanoma, head and neck, liver or kidney cancer. CDR3 in amino acids: CASKIGTRAYDTQYF. CDR3 coding DNA: TGTGCCAGTAAAATAGGCACAAGGGCATATGATACGCAGTATTTT.